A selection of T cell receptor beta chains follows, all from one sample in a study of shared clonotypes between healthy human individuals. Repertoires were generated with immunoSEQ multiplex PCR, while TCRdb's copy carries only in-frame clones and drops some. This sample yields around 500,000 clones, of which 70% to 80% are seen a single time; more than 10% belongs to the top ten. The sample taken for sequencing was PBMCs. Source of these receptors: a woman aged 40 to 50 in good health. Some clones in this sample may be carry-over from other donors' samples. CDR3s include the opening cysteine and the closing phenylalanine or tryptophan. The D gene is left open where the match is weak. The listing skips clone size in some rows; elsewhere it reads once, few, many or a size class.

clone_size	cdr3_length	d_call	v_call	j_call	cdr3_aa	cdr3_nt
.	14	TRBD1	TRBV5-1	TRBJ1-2	CASSSMDRGHGYTF	TGCGCCAGCAGCTCAATGGACAGGGGGCATGGCTACACCTTC
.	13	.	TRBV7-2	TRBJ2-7	CASRVAVSYEQYF	TGTGCCAGCAGAGTAGCGGTATCCTACGAGCAGTACTTC
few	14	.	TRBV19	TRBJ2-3	CASSIFAATDTQYF	TGTGCCAGTAGTATTTTTGCAGCTACAGATACGCAGTATTTT
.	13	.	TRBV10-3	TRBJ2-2	CAISPTGDGELFF	TGTGCCATCAGCCCGACGGGCGACGGGGAGCTGTTTTTT
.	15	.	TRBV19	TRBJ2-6	CASSWGDSGANVLTF	TGTGCCAGTTCTTGGGGGGACTCTGGGGCCAACGTCCTGACTTTC
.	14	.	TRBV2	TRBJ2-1	CASTRDRLAREQFF	TGTGCCAGCACCCGGGACCGCCTTGCACGGGAGCAGTTCTTC
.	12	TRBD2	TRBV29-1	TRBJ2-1	CSVGLAANEQFF	TGCAGCGTCGGACTAGCGGCCAATGAGCAGTTCTTC
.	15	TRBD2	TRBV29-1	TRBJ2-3	CSGRTSGIFVDTQYF	TGCAGCGGGAGGACTAGCGGGATTTTTGTAGATACGCAGTATTTT
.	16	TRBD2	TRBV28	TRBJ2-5	CASSPGLAGLGETQYF	TGTGCCAGCTCTCCCGGACTAGCGGGACTGGGAGAGACCCAGTACTTC
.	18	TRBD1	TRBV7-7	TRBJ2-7	CASSLLGSDRGDSYEQYF	TGTGCTAGCAGCTTATTGGGCTCGGACAGGGGCGACTCCTACGAGCAGTACTTC
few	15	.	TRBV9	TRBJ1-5	CASSVTAYSNQPQHF	TGTGCCAGCAGCGTAACAGCGTATAGCAATCAGCCCCAGCATTTT
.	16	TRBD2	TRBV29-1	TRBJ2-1	CSAQSVLAGSYNEQFF	TGCAGCGCACAAAGTGTCCTAGCGGGCTCCTACAATGAGCAGTTCTTC
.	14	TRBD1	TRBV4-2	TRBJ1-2	CASSQEGQGYGYTF	TGTGCCAGCAGCCAAGAGGGACAGGGCTATGGCTACACCTTC
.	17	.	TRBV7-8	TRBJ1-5	CASRATWTGRDDQPQHF	TGTGCCAGCAGAGCGACCTGGACGGGTCGAGACGATCAGCCCCAGCATTTT
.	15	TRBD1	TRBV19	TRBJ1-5	CASSRRDSLNQPQHF	TGTGCCAGTAGTAGGCGGGACAGCCTCAATCAGCCCCAGCATTTT
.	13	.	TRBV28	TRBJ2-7	CASSLRDTARQYF	TGTGCCAGCAGTTTAAGGGACACTGCGAGGCAGTACTTC
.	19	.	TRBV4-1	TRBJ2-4	CASSQETIGDIIAKNIQYF	TGCGCCAGCAGCCAAGAAACCATCGGGGACATCATAGCCAAAAACATTCAGTACTTC
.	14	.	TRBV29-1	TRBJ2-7	CSVEGLSGVYEQYF	TGCAGCGTCGAGGGACTCTCCGGAGTCTACGAGCAGTACTTC
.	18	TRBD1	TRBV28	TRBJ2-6	CASSLAGQGISGANVLTF	TGTGCCAGCAGTTTAGCGGGACAGGGAATATCTGGGGCCAACGTCCTGACTTTC
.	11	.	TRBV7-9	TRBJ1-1	CASGRATEAFF	TGTGCCAGCGGCAGGGCCACTGAAGCTTTCTTT
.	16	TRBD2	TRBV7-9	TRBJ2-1	CASSLSLAGSYNEQFF	TGTGCCAGCAGCTTATCCCTAGCGGGGTCCTACAATGAGCAGTTCTTC
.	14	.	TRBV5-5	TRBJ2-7	CASSFRMEGYEQYF	TGTGCCAGCAGCTTTCGCATGGAGGGGTACGAGCAGTACTTC
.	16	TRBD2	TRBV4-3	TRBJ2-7	CASSQGWLAGEYEQYF	TGCGCCAGCAGCCAAGGGTGGCTAGCGGGAGAGTACGAGCAGTACTTC
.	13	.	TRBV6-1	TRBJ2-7	CASSEGESNEQYF	TGTGCCAGCAGTGAGGGGGAATCCAACGAGCAGTACTTC
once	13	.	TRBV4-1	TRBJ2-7	CASSQDRGLEQYF	TGCGCCAGCAGCCAAGACAGGGGTCTCGAGCAGTACTTC
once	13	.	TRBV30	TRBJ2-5	CAWSWALQETQYF	TGTGCCTGGAGTTGGGCCTTGCAAGAGACCCAGTACTTC
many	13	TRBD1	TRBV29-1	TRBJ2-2	CSAGTGDTGELFF	TGCAGCGCTGGGACAGGGGACACCGGGGAGCTGTTTTTT
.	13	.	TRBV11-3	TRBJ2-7	CASSLGTGHEQYF	TGTGCCAGCAGCTTAGGCACAGGGCACGAGCAGTACTTC
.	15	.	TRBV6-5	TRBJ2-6	CASRPQGSGANVLTF	TGTGCCAGCAGGCCACAGGGATCTGGGGCCAACGTCCTGACTTTC
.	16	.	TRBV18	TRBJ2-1	CASSPRGGTWGSEQFF	TGTGCCAGCTCACCACGCGGCGGTACTTGGGGGAGTGAGCAGTTCTTC
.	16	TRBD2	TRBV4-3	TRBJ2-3	CASSQEGGLGSDTQYF	TGCGCCAGCAGCCAAGAAGGGGGACTAGGGTCAGATACGCAGTATTTT
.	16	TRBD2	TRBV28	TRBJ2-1	CASSFLLAGLYNEQFF	TGTGCCAGCAGTTTTTTACTAGCGGGTCTATACAATGAGCAGTTCTTC
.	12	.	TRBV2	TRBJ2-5	CASSEVPETQYF	TGTGCCAGCAGTGAAGTACCGGAGACCCAGTACTTC
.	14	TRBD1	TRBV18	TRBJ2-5	CASSPNQGEETQYF	TGTGCCAGCTCACCAAACCAGGGGGAAGAGACCCAGTACTTC
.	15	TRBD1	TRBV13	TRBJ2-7	CASSPGTALPGEQYF	TGTGCCAGCAGCCCTGGGACAGCCTTACCCGGTGAGCAGTACTTC
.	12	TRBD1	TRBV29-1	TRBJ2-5	CSVTGGTETQYF	TGCAGCGTGACAGGGGGCACAGAGACCCAGTACTTC
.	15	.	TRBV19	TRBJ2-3	CASSIVGQPKDTQYF	TGTGCCAGTAGTATAGTAGGACAGCCCAAAGATACGCAGTATTTT
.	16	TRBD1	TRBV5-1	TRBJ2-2	CASSLSQGANTGELFF	TGCGCCAGCAGCTTGTCACAGGGGGCGAACACCGGGGAGCTGTTTTTT
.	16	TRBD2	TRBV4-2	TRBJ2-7	CASSQDNGRPAYEQYF	TGTGCCAGCAGCCAAGACAACGGGAGGCCCGCCTACGAGCAGTACTTC
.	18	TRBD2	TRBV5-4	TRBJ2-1	CASSRGLAGQSSYNEQFF	TGTGCCAGCAGCAGGGGACTAGCGGGCCAAAGCTCCTACAATGAGCAGTTCTTC
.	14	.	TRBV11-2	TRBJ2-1	CASSLGLLVYEQFF	TGTGCCAGCAGCTTGGGACTGTTGGTCTATGAGCAGTTCTTC
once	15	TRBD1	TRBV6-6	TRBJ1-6	CASEITDRASSPLHF	TGTGCCAGCGAAATAACGGACAGGGCAAGTTCACCCCTCCACTTT
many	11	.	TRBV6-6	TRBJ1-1	CASDVGTEAFF	TGTGCCAGCGACGTGGGCACTGAAGCTTTCTTT
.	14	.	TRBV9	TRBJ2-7	CASSVEVRSDEQYF	TGTGCCAGCAGCGTAGAGGTTCGCTCGGACGAGCAGTACTTC
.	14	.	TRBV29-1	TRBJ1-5	CSVAGDTTQSAQHF	TGCAGCGTTGCGGGGGACACCACGCAATCTGCCCAGCATTTT
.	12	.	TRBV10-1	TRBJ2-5	CASGDGNETQYF	TGCGCCAGCGGCGACGGGAATGAGACCCAGTACTTC
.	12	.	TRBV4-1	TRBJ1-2	CASSLSGGGYTF	TGCGCCAGCAGCCTCTCTGGGGGGGGCTACACCTTC
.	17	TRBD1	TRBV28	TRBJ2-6	CASSLWDRASGANVLTF	TGTGCCAGCAGTCTCTGGGACAGGGCCTCTGGGGCCAACGTCCTGACTTTC
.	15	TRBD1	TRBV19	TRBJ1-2	CASSTPGQGGYGYTF	TGTGCCAGTAGTACCCCGGGACAGGGGGGCTATGGCTACACCTTC
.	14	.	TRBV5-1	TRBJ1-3	CASSLSGVANTIYF	TGCGCCAGCAGCTTGTCAGGGGTGGCAAACACCATATATTTT
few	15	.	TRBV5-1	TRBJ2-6	CASSPYRSGANVLTF	TGCGCCAGCAGCCCCTACAGGAGTGGGGCCAACGTCCTGACTTTC
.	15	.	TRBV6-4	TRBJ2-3	CASSDGGGHTDTQYF	TGTGCCAGCAGTGATGGGGGGGGGCACACAGATACGCAGTATTTT
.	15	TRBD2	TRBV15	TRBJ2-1	CATSRVAGGPFEQFF	TGTGCCACCAGCAGAGTAGCGGGAGGGCCGTTTGAGCAGTTCTTC
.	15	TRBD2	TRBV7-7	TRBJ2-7	CASSLAGARVDEQYF	TGTGCTAGCAGCTTAGCGGGAGCCAGGGTCGACGAGCAGTACTTC